Listed here are 22 T cell receptor beta chains from one sample, sequenced in a study of shared clonotypes between healthy human individuals. Only in-frame clones appear in the TCRdb table, and some are missing; sequencing was by immunoSEQ multiplex PCR. This sample yields fewer than 1.6 million clones, of which about 98.5% are seen a single time; approximately 0.4% belongs to the top ten. The sample was naive CD4+ T cells sorted from blood. Subset of the sample: CD45RA+ positively selected. These receptors originate from a man aged 30 to 45 in good health.

V gene TRBV29-1 combines with J gene TRBJ2-6; D unresolved. Trimming removed 6 bases from V and 1 base from J, with 10 bases in between. Germline V gene lookup returns CDR1 SQVTM and CDR2 ANQGSEA. This CDR3 contains 14 residues. The CDR3 region is CSVTFFSGANVLTF. The CDR3 nucleotides are TGCAGCGTCACCTTTTTTTCTGGGGCCAACGTCCTGACTTTC.

CDR3 DNA: TGTGCCAGCAAAAAGACAACAGATACGCAGTATTTT. Its translation: CASKKTTDTQYF. The genes are TRBV2 and TRBJ2-3; no clear D. Germline V gene lookup returns CDR1 SNHLY and CDR2 FYNNEI. The length of the CDR3 is 12 residues. V lost 7 bases and J 3 bases, leaving 8 bases between the germline ends.

The genes are TRBV6-1 and TRBJ1-2; a weak D match, TRBD1 (5 bases). V shed 3 bases and J shed 7 bases, with 21 bases lying between them. The CDR3 has 16 amino acids. From germline, CDR1 is MNHNS and CDR2 SASEGT. The CDR3 protein is CASSDPGRSLGSGYTF. The CDR3 DNA reads as TGTGCCAGCAGTGACCCGGGACGGAGCCTGGGCTCTGGCTACACCTTC.

For this clone: The sample contains more than one DNA sequence encoding this CDR3. This chain links TRBV6-1 with TRBJ1-2, with D perhaps TRBD1 (5 bases). Germline CDR1 is MNHNS and CDR2 is SASEGT. Trimming removed 2 bases at V and 3 bases at J, with 7 bases between. The CDR3 has 13 amino acids. The CDR3 loop reads CASSERGDYGYTF. As DNA, the CDR3 is TGTGCCAGCAGTGAAAGGGGCGACTATGGCTACACCTTC.

This chain connects TRBV6-1 to TRBJ1-5, with D perhaps TRBD1 (5 bases). There are 14 residues in the CDR3. V was shortened by 5 bases and J by 8 bases, with 16 bases between the two germline ends. Germline V gene lookup returns CDR1 MNHNS and CDR2 SASEGT. CDR3: CASSSPGPQEPQHF. The CDR3 DNA reads as TGTGCCAGCAGTAGTCCGGGACCCCAGGAGCCCCAGCATTTT.

J is TRBJ2-3 and V is TRBV10-3; the match to TRBD2 covers 9 bases. With V trimmed by 10 bases and J by 6 bases, 14 bases remained unmatched. The V gene's germline CDR1 is ENHRY and CDR2 SYGVKD. This CDR3 comprises 15 residues. CDR3 coding DNA: TGTGCCACCGGGGCGGCGGGAGGGCCCTCTGATACGCAGTATTTT. Its translation: CATGAAGGPSDTQYF.

CDR3 loop: CASRGGQGAITPSYEQYF. CDR3 DNA sequence: TGTGCCAGCAGGGGAGGGCAGGGGGCCATTACTCCGTCCTACGAGCAGTACTTC. The rearrangement links TRBV28 to TRBJ2-7, with a tentative D call TRBD1 (8 bases). Germline-derived CDR1 and CDR2 are MDHEN and SYDVKM. The V and J ends lost 6 bases and 1 base respectively, with 25 bases between them. This CDR3 is 18 amino acids long. Based on the CDR3 plus reference TRBV28 and TRBJ2-7, the full variable domain is DVKVTQSSRYLVKRTGEKVFLECVQDMDHENMFWYRQDPGLGLRLIYFSYDVKMKEKGDIPEGYSVSREKKERFSLILESASTNQTSMYLCASRGGQGAITPSYEQYFGPGTRLTVT.

The chain has TRBV7-4 and TRBJ2-7; tentative D call: TRBD2 (6 bases). This CDR3 has 20 amino acids. Germline CDR1 SGHVT, CDR2 SQSDAQ. Trimming removed 1 base from V and 3 bases from J, with 28 bases in between. DNA for the CDR3: TGTGCCAGCAGCTTAGAGGAGGGAGAAAGGGTACCGAGAGAGTACTACGAGCAGTACTTC. Translated: CASSLEEGERVPREYYEQYF.

The chain combines TRBV19 with TRBJ1-2; no reliable D call. The CDR3 loop spans 11 amino acids. Germline-derived CDR1 and CDR2 are LNHDA and SQIVND (reference sequence). V gave up 6 bases and J gave up 8 bases, with 10 bases separating them. CDR3 in amino acids: CASSPLWGYTF. CDR3 nucleotides: TGTGCCAGTAGCCCCCTTTGGGGCTACACCTTC.

The rearrangement uses TRBV7-9 and TRBJ1-2; D is unclear. Germline loops: CDR1 SEHNR, CDR2 FQNEAQ (reference sequence). V gave up 3 bases and J gave up 0 bases, with 8 bases separating them. The CDR3 loop spans 14 amino acids. The CDR3 loop reads CASSFVDTNYGYTF. As DNA, the CDR3 is TGTGCCAGCAGCTTTGTAGACACTAACTATGGCTACACCTTC.

This sequence joins TRBV23-1 and TRBJ2-4, with D hard to call. Being an ORF, TRBV23-1 has a function that is uncertain. This CDR3 spans 15 amino acids. V shed 4 bases and J shed 0 bases, with 10 bases lying between them. The CDR3 here is CASSPLGLAKNIQYF. The CDR3 bases are TGCGCCAGCAGTCCCCTGGGGTTAGCCAAAAACATTCAGTACTTC.

About this clone itself: Different DNA sequences within this sample yield the same CDR3. The chain links TRBV18 to TRBJ2-3; either TRBD1 or TRBD2 may fit D (5 bases each). The V end was cut by 3 bases, the J end by 6 bases, with 7 bases between. The CDR3 loop spans 12 amino acids. CDR1 is KGHSH and CDR2 is LQKENI in the germline V gene. The CDR3 sequence: CASSPRGDTQYF. Written as DNA, the CDR3 is TGTGCCAGCTCACCGAGGGGTGATACGCAGTATTTT.

The chain uses TRBV27 and TRBJ1-5, with a possible D match to TRBD1 (5 bases). CDR1 is MNHEY, CDR2 SMNVEV, per germline (reference sequence). The CDR3 is made up of 15 amino acids. With 4 bases removed from V and 0 bases from J, the gap between germline ends came to 10 bases. CDR3 region: CASSSDRYSNQPQHF. Here the CDR3 DNA reads TGTGCCAGCAGTTCAGACAGATATAGCAATCAGCCCCAGCATTTT.

This chain joins TRBV6-5 and TRBJ2-5, with D tentatively TRBD1 (5 bases). V was trimmed by 5 bases and J by 3 bases, leaving 10 bases between them. CDR1 is MNHEY and CDR2 is SVGAGI in the germline V gene. This CDR3 comprises 13 residues. CDR3 DNA sequence: TGTGCCAGCAGTCCCGACAGTAAAGAGACCCAGTACTTC. Its protein product is CASSPDSKETQYF.

The V call is TRBV27, the J call TRBJ1-5; TRBD1 agrees at 12 bases. CDR3 length: 19 residues. Germline lookup yields CDR1 MNHEY and CDR2 SMNVEV (reference sequence). V lost 4 bases to trimming and J lost 3 bases; unmatched junction nucleotides: 13. In nucleotides, the CDR3 is TGTGCCAGCAGTTCTCTTATCCTCGGGACAGGGGGCAACAATCAGCCCCAGCATTTT. Its protein is CASSSLILGTGGNNQPQHF.

The CDR3 is CASSVGAYEQYF. The CDR3 nucleotides are TGTGCCAGCAGTGTGGGAGCCTACGAGCAGTACTTC. This chain uses TRBV6-1 with TRBJ2-7; D perhaps matches TRBD2 (5 bases). Per germline, CDR1 MNHNS and CDR2 SASEGT. Between the trimmed V and J ends, which lost 4 bases and 2 bases, there was a span of 6 bases. CDR3 length: 12 residues.

The V and J genes are TRBV7-2 and TRBJ2-2; D call uncertain. V was clipped by 2 bases and J by 9 bases, with 7 bases between them. CDR1 SGHTA and CDR2 FQGNSA come from the germline V gene. The CDR3 runs 12 residues. CDR3 nucleotides: TGTGCCAGCAGCTTAAGGTTCCGGGAGCTGTTTTTT. This codes for CASSLRFRELFF.

The CDR3 reads CASSEKVGVLYNEQFF. The DNA of the CDR3 is TGCGCCAGCAGTGAGAAGGTGGGAGTTCTCTACAATGAGCAGTTCTTC. The gene calls are TRBV10-1 and TRBJ2-1; D might be TRBD2 (5 bases). Germline V gene sequence: CDR1 WNHNN, CDR2 SYGVQD (reference sequence). The CDR3 is made up of 16 amino acids. V dropped 2 bases and J dropped 3 bases, with 14 bases sitting between them.

This chain links TRBV7-2 with TRBJ2-5, with 9 bases matching TRBD1. This CDR3 region has 14 residues. V lost 3 bases, J lost 5 bases, and 4 bases stayed unmatched. Germline CDR1 and CDR2: SGHTA and FQGNSA. The CDR3 here is CASSFLTGGETQYF. In DNA form, the CDR3 reads TGTGCCAGCAGCTTTCTGACAGGGGGTGAGACCCAGTACTTC.

The genes are TRBV5-1 and TRBJ2-5, with 9 bases aligning to TRBD2. Germline CDR1 is SGHRS and CDR2 is YFSETQ. J lost 0 bases, V lost 4 bases, and 7 bases had no gene match. The CDR3 is 16 residues long. The CDR3 is CASSKSGTSNQETQYF. The DNA of the CDR3 is TGCGCCAGCAGCAAGTCCGGGACTAGCAACCAAGAGACCCAGTACTTC.

This clone was found once. This chain joins TRBV10-1 and TRBJ2-2; no reliable D call. V was pared by 6 bases and J by 8 bases, with 13 bases between. Germline V lookup: CDR1 WNHNN, CDR2 SYGVQD (reference sequence). This CDR3 region has 13 residues. The CDR3: CASRDGSSGELFF. The CDR3 coding sequence is TGCGCCAGCAGGGACGGATCTTCGGGGGAGCTGTTTTTT.

The V call is TRBV6-5, the J call TRBJ2-7; D is possibly TRBD1 (6 bases). Per the germline V gene, CDR1 is MNHEY and CDR2 is SVGAGI. The CDR3 is 15 amino acids. V was cut by 2 bases and J by 0 bases, with 11 bases left in between. The CDR3 DNA reads as TGTGCCAGCAGTTACAGCCGGGACAACTCCTACGAGCAGTACTTC. Amino acid sequence: CASSYSRDNSYEQYF.